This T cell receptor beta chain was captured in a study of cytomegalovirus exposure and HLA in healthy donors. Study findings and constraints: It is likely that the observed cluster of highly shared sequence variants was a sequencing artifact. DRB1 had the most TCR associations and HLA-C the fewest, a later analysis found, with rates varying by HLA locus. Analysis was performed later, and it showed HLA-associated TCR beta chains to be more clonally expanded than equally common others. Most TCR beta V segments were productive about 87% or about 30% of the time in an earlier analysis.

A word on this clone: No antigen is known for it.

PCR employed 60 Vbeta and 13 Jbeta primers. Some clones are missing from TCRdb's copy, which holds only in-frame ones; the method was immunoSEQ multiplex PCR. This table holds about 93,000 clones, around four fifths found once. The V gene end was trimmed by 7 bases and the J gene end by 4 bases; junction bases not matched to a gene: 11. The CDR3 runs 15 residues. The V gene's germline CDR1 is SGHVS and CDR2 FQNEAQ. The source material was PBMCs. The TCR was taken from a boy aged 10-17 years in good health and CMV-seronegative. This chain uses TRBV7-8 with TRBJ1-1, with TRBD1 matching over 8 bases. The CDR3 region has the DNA TGTGCCAGCACCCCACCCCGGACAGGGACCACTGAAGCTTTCTTT. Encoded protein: CASTPPRTGTTEAFF.